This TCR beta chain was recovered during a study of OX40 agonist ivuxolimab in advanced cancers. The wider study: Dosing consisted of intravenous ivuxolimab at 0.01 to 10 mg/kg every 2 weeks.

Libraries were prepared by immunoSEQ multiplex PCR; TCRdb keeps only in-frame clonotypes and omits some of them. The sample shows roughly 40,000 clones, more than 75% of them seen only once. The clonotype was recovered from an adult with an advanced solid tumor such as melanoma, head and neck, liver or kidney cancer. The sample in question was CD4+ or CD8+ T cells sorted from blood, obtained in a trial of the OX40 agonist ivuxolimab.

The CDR3, as DNA: TGTGCCAGCAGCGTAGGGCAGGGGGGCCCCTACGAGCAGTACTTC. Translating gives CASSVGQGGPYEQYF. The genes are TRBV9 and TRBJ2-7; possibly TRBD1 for D (7 bases). The CDR3 consists of 15 residues. Trimming shortened V by 0 bases and J by 2 bases, and 12 bases separated the two germline ends. Germline V gene data show CDR1 as SGDLS and CDR2 as YYNGEE.